What follows are 31 T cell receptor beta chains derived from one specimen sequenced in a study of regulatory T cells in long-lasting Graves disease. Construction of the TCR beta libraries employed iRepertoire HTBI primers in conjunction with Arm-PCR of CDR3 regions. TCRdb fed the multiplex PCR reads into MiXCR, producing one record per CDR3 protein. The sample records 310,000 or so distinct CDR3 sequences, around a fifth being singletons. Regarding time point: persistent/refractory GD, antithyroid drugs over 5 years with positive TRAb. Extracted RNA from PBMCs served as the source of the TCR library. The sample in question was peripheral blood mononuclear cells (PBMCs), obtained when the disease was refractory, from a patient treated with antithyroid drugs. These receptors were collected from a female donor with Graves disease.

Details on this clonotype: This may be a read error, as it is one base from a much larger clone. The CDR3 protein is CASSSLDRLNTEALF. The CDR3 nucleotides are TGTGCCAGCAGTTCTCTAGACAGACTGAACACTGAAGCTCTCTTT. The chain links TRBV6-5 to TRBJ1-1; perhaps TRBD1 as D (5 bases). Germline CDR1 reads MNHEY; CDR2 reads SVGAGI. The CDR3 sequence is 15 residues long.

Ten or more counts support this clonotype. This chain uses TRBV7-2 with TRBJ1-5; D uncertain. From germline, CDR1 is SGHTA and CDR2 FQGNSA. Trimming shortened V by 3 bases and J by 7 bases, and 10 bases separated the two germline ends. This CDR3 region has 13 residues. The CDR3 is CASSFSTLQPQHF. CDR3 bases: TGTGCCAGCAGCTTTTCGACATTGCAGCCCCAGCATTTT.

V gene TRBV19 combines with J gene TRBJ1-2; 7 positions match TRBD1. The CDR3 has 17 amino acids. Germline V gene lookup returns CDR1 LNHDA and CDR2 SQIVND (reference sequence). J was trimmed by 6 bases and V by 3 bases; bases with no gene match: 16. The DNA of the CDR3 is TGTGCCAGTAGTATCTCGCTGTTACAGGGGTTCGGAAATGGCTACACCTTC. Protein sequence: CASSISLLQGFGNGYTF.

The sample holds many counts of this clonotype. The chain recombines TRBV2 with TRBJ2-5; 7 nucleotides align to TRBD1. Germline V gives CDR1 SNHLY, CDR2 FYNNEI. Unmatched junction bases numbered 5, after V lost 5 bases and J lost 2 bases. CDR3 length: 14 residues. The CDR3 sequence is CASSLGQVQETQYF. The CDR3 coding sequence is TGTGCCAGCAGTCTAGGACAGGTTCAAGAGACCCAGTACTTC.

This clonotype was seen ten or more times. The V call is TRBV7-2, the J call TRBJ2-7; 10 bases match TRBD1. The CDR3 loop spans 14 amino acids. The junction had 7 bases not matched to a gene; V was cut back by 5 bases and J by 6 bases. From germline, CDR1 is SGHTA and CDR2 FQGNSA. The CDR3 spells CASSVGTGVREQYF. In DNA, the CDR3 is TGTGCCAGCAGCGTCGGGACAGGGGTTCGCGAGCAGTACTTC.

This clonotype was counted ten times or more. CDR3 region: CATSDSARRNYGYTF. The CDR3 DNA sequence: TGTGCCACCAGTGATTCGGCCAGGAGGAACTATGGCTACACCTTC. This rearrangement joins TRBV24-1 to TRBJ1-2, with D unresolved. Trimming removed 2 bases at V and 2 bases at J, with 11 bases between. Germline V gene lookup returns CDR1 KGHDR and CDR2 SFDVKD. This CDR3 has 15 residues.

This clonotype was recorded at least ten times. V usage is TRBV11-2 and J usage is TRBJ1-2; D unclear. This CDR3 spans 14 amino acids. Between the trimmed V and J ends, which lost 1 base and 4 bases, there was a span of 10 bases. CDR1 is SGHAT, CDR2 FQNNGV, per germline. CDR3 nucleotide sequence: TGTGCCAGCAGCTTAGGTGTTAGTATCTATGGCTACACCTTC. Its protein product is CASSLGVSIYGYTF.

This clonotype has at least ten counts. This chain links TRBV3-1 with TRBJ2-5; D remains unclear. Germline assignment: CDR1 LGHDT and CDR2 YNNKEL (reference sequence). This CDR3 is 14 amino acids long. V was clipped by 4 bases and J by 5 bases, with 14 bases between them. CDR3 sequence: CASSPLMGVETQYF. The DNA for the CDR3 is TGTGCCAGCAGCCCCCTCATGGGCGTGGAGACCCAGTACTTC.

This chain connects TRBV2 to TRBJ2-4; 9 bases are shared with TRBD1. Losses at the gene ends were 7 bases for V and 8 bases for J; bases not matched to a gene: 9. There are 14 residues in the CDR3. Germline values: CDR1 SNHLY, CDR2 FYNNEI. CDR3 nucleotides: TGTGCCAGCAACTCCCTGGACAGGGGAGACATTCAGTACTTC. Amino acid sequence: CASNSLDRGDIQYF.

This clonotype came up many times. The chain joins TRBV12-3 or TRBV12-4 to TRBJ1-2; 7 bases are shared with TRBD1. The CDR3 loop spans 14 amino acids. Trimming at V came to 6 bases and at J to 6 bases, leaving 10 bases not matched to a gene. The CDR3 loop is CASRIGGARNGYTF. DNA for the CDR3: TGTGCCAGCAGGATAGGGGGCGCCCGGAATGGCTACACCTTC.

A few counts support this clonotype. V is TRBV27 and J is TRBJ2-7; D gene uncertain. The CDR3 runs to 14 residues. The V and J ends lost 5 bases and 3 bases respectively, with 14 bases between them. Germline CDR1 MNHEY, CDR2 SMNVEV (reference sequence). CDR3 DNA sequence: TGTGCCAGCAGTCGAGCTGCTGGGGTCTACGAGCAGTACTTC. This translates into CASSRAAGVYEQYF.

In this sample, this clonotype turned up many times. The chain combines TRBV10-3 with TRBJ2-1, with 7 nucleotides matching TRBD2. Germline values: CDR1 ENHRY, CDR2 SYGVKD. With 8 bases clipped from V and 6 bases from J, the junction kept 4 bases outside the gene matches. This CDR3 comprises 12 residues. This CDR3 is CAIGLAVNEQFF. CDR3 sequence (DNA): TGTGCCATCGGTCTAGCGGTCAATGAGCAGTTCTTC.

At least ten counts were recorded for this clonotype. V usage is TRBV28 and J usage is TRBJ1-6; D ambiguous. Trimming pared 6 bases from V and 7 bases from J, leaving 19 bases between. This CDR3 contains 16 residues. Germline CDR1 and CDR2: MDHEN and SYDVKM. CDR3 sequence (DNA): TGTGCCAGCAGATCGCTAGGCAGAGATCGAAATTCACCCCTCCACTTT. Amino acids: CASRSLGRDRNSPLHF. The whole variable domain, filled in from reference TRBV28 and TRBJ1-6, reads DVKVTQSSRYLVKRTGEKVFLECVQDMDHENMFWYRQDPGLGLRLIYFSYDVKMKEKGDIPEGYSVSREKKERFSLILESASTNQTSMYLCASRSLGRDRNSPLHFGNGTRLTVT.

V and J are TRBV6-2 or TRBV6-3 and TRBJ2-2, with D perhaps matching TRBD1 (5 bases). This CDR3 is built from 15 residues. CDR1 and CDR2 from the germline V gene are MNHEY and SVGEGT. The V and J ends lost 4 bases and 3 bases respectively, with 12 bases between them. CDR3 loop: CASSSIQGYTGELFF. As DNA, the CDR3 is TGTGCCAGCAGTTCAATCCAGGGCTACACCGGGGAGCTGTTTTTT.

This clonotype was recorded a few times. CDR3: CASSSAQANTEAFF. CDR3 bases: TGTGCCAGCAGTTCCGCACAAGCAAACACTGAAGCTTTCTTT. V usage is TRBV12-3 or TRBV12-4 and J usage is TRBJ1-1; D call uncertain. CDR3 size: 14 residues. Trimming took off 4 bases at V and 2 bases at J, with 11 bases between the two ends.

The chain recombines TRBV10-3 with TRBJ1-2, with a weak D call TRBD1 (5 bases). There are 14 residues in the CDR3. CDR1 ENHRY and CDR2 SYGVKD come from the germline V gene. The germline V and J ends were trimmed by 7 bases and 4 bases, with 16 bases remaining between them. The CDR3 loop is CAITGTGKGYGYTF. The CDR3 DNA reads as TGTGCCATCACCGGGACCGGAAAGGGCTATGGCTACACCTTC.

The table lists this clonotype with many counts. CDR3 sequence: CASSLMDLNTGELFF. The CDR3 nucleotides are TGTGCCAGCAGCTTGATGGACCTGAACACCGGGGAGCTGTTTTTT. The gene calls are TRBV7-9 and TRBJ2-2; D not resolved. Germline CDR1 SEHNR, CDR2 FQNEAQ (reference sequence). V lost 3 bases and J lost 1, with 9 bases in between. The CDR3 is made up of 15 amino acids.

This clonotype was detected a few times. This sequence joins TRBV11-2 and TRBJ1-2, with 9 nucleotides matching TRBD1. Germline V gene lookup returns CDR1 SGHAT and CDR2 FQNNGV. The CDR3 length is 17 residues. V lost 3 bases and J lost 0; bases outside the gene matches: 8. The CDR3 loop reads CASSFPTGGVSNYGYTF. The CDR3 nucleotides are TGTGCCAGCAGCTTCCCCACAGGGGGCGTTTCTAACTATGGCTACACCTTC.

This clonotype was observed a handful of times. The chain employs TRBV28 and TRBJ1-2; 7 bases line up with TRBD1. The CDR3 consists of 17 residues. The germline CDR1 and CDR2 sequences are MDHEN and SYDVKM. J lost 2 bases, V lost 7 bases, and 16 bases had no gene match. CDR3 sequence (DNA): TGTGCCAGCACCAATGGGGGACAGCTCTCCTACAACTATGGCTACACCTTC. This translates into CASTNGGQLSYNYGYTF.

On this clonotype: This may stem from a read error, because a much larger clone lies one nucleotide away. The chain is built from TRBV29-1 and TRBJ2-5; D not resolved. Per the germline V gene, CDR1 is SQVTM and CDR2 is ANQGSEA. The CDR3 spans 14 residues. As DNA, the CDR3 is TGCAGGGTTCCTCGGCAGATCCTCCAAGAGACCCAGTACTTC. Translation gives CRVPRQILQETQYF.

The V and J genes are TRBV14 and TRBJ1-4; weak D call: TRBD1 (5 bases). The CDR3 is made up of 14 amino acids. CDR1 is SGHDN and CDR2 is FVKESK in the germline V gene. V lost 4 bases and J lost 8, with 14 bases in between. CDR3 residues: CASSLSGAGEKLFF. DNA for the CDR3: TGTGCCAGCAGCCTTAGCGGGGCCGGGGAAAAACTGTTTTTT. The whole variable domain, remainder taken from reference TRBV14 and TRBJ1-4, is EAGVTQFPSHSVIEKGQTVTLRCDPISGHDNLYWYRRVMGKEIKFLLHFVKESKQDESGMPNNRFLAERTGGTYSTLKVQPAELEDSGVYFCASSLSGAGEKLFFGSGTQLSVL.

This clonotype was counted ten times or more. The chain has TRBV5-8 and TRBJ2-7; unclear D gene. The CDR3 is 12 residues long. In germline, CDR1 is SGHTS, CDR2 YDEGEE. V lost 3 bases, J lost 4 bases, and 8 bases lay in between. The CDR3 DNA reads as TGTGCCAGCAGCTCCCCCTTATACGAGCAGTACTTC. Residues: CASSSPLYEQYF. The full variable domain, completed using reference TRBV5-8 and TRBJ2-7, is EAGVTQSPTHLIKTRGQQATLRCSPISGHTSVYWYQQALGLGLQFLLWYDEGEERNRGNFPPRFSGRQFPNYSSELNVNALELEDSALYLCASSSPLYEQYFGPGTRLTVT.

This clonotype was seen ten or more times. The gene calls are TRBV2 and TRBJ2-5; the match to TRBD1 covers 9 bases. The V segment lost 6 bases and the J segment 1 base; nucleotides outside the gene matches: 9. Germline CDR1 and CDR2: SNHLY and FYNNEI. The CDR3 is made up of 16 amino acids. Here the CDR3 DNA reads TGTGCCAGCAGGAGGGGGACAGGGATGGTCCAAGAGACCCAGTACTTC. It encodes CASRRGTGMVQETQYF. Based on the CDR3 plus reference TRBV2 and TRBJ2-5, the full variable domain is EPEVTQTPSHQVTQMGQEVILRCVPISNHLYFYWYRQILGQKVEFLVSFYNNEISEKSEIFDDQFSVERPDGSNFTLKIRSTKLEDSAMYFCASRRGTGMVQETQYFGPGTRLLVL.

There are a few counts of this clonotype. Just one base apart from a much larger clone, this may be a read error. The rearrangement links TRBV7-6 to TRBJ1-4; TRBD1 agrees at 8 bases. From germline, CDR1 is SGHVS and CDR2 FNYEAQ. The CDR3 is 15 residues long. The CDR3: CAGSLDGTGDEKLFF. CDR3 bases: TGTGCCGGCAGCTTAGACGGGACAGGCGATGAAAAACTGTTTTTT.

The chain has TRBV10-3 and TRBJ2-1; tentative D call: TRBD1 (6 bases). Between the trimmed V and J ends, which lost 5 bases and 6 bases, there was a span of 14 bases. This CDR3 contains 14 residues. CDR1 is ENHRY, CDR2 SYGVKD, per germline. The CDR3 DNA sequence: TGTGCCATCAGTAGTATACAGGGTTTCAATGAGCAGTTCTTC. Its translation: CAISSIQGFNEQFF.

The chain couples TRBV4-1 to TRBJ2-2; tentatively, D is TRBD1 or TRBD2 (6 bases each). V shed 0 bases and J shed 1 base, with 24 bases lying between them. The CDR3 length is 21 residues. In germline, CDR1 is MGHRA, CDR2 YSYEKL. The CDR3 loop reads CASSQDPRDIWDSRNTGELFF. CDR3 coding DNA: TGCGCCAGCAGCCAAGATCCAAGGGACATATGGGACTCTCGGAACACCGGGGAGCTGTTTTTT.

A word on this clonotype: Just one base apart from a much larger clone, this may be a read error. J is TRBJ2-7 and V is TRBV7-2; D gene unclear. In germline, CDR1 is SGHTA, CDR2 FQGNSA. This CDR3 has 16 residues. DNA of the CDR3: TGTGCCAGCAGCATAGACCTAGAGGAGAGGATCTACGAGCGGTACTTC. It is translated as CASSIDLEERIYERYF.

This clonotype was counted ten times or more. V is TRBV5-1 and J is TRBJ2-7; possibly TRBD1 for D (6 bases). V was pared by 5 bases and J by 2 bases, with 20 bases between. Germline values: CDR1 SGHRS, CDR2 YFSETQ. The CDR3 sequence is 16 residues long. DNA for the CDR3: TGCGCCAGCAGGAGAGGGCAGGGGAAAACTACCTACGAGCAGTACTTC. It is translated as CASRRGQGKTTYEQYF.

This clonotype was found a few times. The chain carries TRBV2 and TRBJ1-2; a possible D gene is TRBD1 (6 bases). This CDR3 has 14 amino acids. Trimming pared 11 bases from V and 4 bases from J, leaving 20 bases between. Germline lookup yields CDR1 SNHLY and CDR2 FYNNEI. The CDR3, as DNA: TGTGCCCAGAGGGCTGGGGGCAGGGGCTATGGCTACACCTTC. Protein sequence: CAQRAGGRGYGYTF.

The rearrangement links TRBV5-1 to TRBJ2-7; 8 nucleotides align to TRBD1. V lost 7 bases to trimming and J lost 7 bases; unmatched junction nucleotides: 10. This CDR3 comprises 13 residues. Germline CDR1 SGHRS, CDR2 YFSETQ. For the CDR3, the DNA is TGCGCCAGCCGGACAGGGCCCCTGGGGGAGCAGTACTTC. As protein: CASRTGPLGEQYF.

In this sample, this clonotype turned up many times. V and J are TRBV3-1 and TRBJ1-1, with no clear D. Trimming took off 2 bases at V and 3 bases at J, with 13 bases between the two ends. Germline V gene lookup returns CDR1 LGHDT and CDR2 YNNKEL (reference sequence). The CDR3 totals 15 residues. This chain's CDR3 is CASSQRNRRDTEAFF. CDR3 sequence (DNA): TGTGCCAGCAGCCAAAGAAATCGGAGGGACACTGAAGCTTTCTTT.